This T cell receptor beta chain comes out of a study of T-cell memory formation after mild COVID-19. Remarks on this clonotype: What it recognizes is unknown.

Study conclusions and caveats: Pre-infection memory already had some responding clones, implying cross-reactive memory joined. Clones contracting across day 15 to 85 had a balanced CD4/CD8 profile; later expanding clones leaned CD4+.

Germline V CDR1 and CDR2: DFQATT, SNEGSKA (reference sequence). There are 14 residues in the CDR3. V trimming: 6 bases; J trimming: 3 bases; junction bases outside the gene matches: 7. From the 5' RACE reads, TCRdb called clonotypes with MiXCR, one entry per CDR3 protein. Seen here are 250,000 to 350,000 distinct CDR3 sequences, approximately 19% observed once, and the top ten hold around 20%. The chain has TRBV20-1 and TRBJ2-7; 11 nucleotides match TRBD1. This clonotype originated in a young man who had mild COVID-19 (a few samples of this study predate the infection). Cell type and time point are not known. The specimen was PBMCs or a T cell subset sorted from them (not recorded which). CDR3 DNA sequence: TGCAGTGCGATTTGGGACAGGGGGAACTACGAGCAGTACTTC. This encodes CSAIWDRGNYEQYF.